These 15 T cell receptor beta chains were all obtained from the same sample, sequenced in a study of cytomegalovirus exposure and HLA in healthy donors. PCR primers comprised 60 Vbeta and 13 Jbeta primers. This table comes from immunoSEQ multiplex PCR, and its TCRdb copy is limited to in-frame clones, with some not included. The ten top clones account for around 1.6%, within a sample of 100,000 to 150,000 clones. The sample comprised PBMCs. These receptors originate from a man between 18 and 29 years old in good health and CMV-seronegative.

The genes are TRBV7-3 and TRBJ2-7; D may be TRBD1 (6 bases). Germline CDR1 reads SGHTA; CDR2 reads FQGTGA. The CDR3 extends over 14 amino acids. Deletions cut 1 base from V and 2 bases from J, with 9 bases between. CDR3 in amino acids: CASSLKRDTYEQYF. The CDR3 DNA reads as TGTGCCAGCAGCTTAAAACGGGACACCTACGAGCAGTACTTC.

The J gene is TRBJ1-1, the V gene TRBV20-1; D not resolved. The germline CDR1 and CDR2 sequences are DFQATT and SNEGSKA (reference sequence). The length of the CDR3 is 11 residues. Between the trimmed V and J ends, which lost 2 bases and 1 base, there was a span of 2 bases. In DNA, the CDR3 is TGCAGTGCTAGACAGAACACTGAAGCTTTCTTT. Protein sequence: CSARQNTEAFF.

Here the CDR3 reads CASSRKAGTGGGLANTGELFF. The CDR3 DNA reads TGCGCCAGCAGCCGGAAGGCCGGGACAGGGGGCGGACTAGCGAACACCGGGGAGCTGTTTTTT. The rearrangement joins TRBV4-3 to TRBJ2-2; 12 bases line up with TRBD1. The CDR3 length is 21 residues. The V gene end was trimmed by 4 bases and the J gene end by 0 bases; junction bases not matched to a gene: 15. Germline V CDR1 and CDR2: LGHNA, YSLEER.

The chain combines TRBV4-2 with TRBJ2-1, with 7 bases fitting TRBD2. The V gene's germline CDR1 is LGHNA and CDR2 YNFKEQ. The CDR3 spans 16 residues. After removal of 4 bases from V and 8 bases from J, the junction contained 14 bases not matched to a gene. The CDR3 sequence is CASSPQFGGGLDEQFF. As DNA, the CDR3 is TGTGCCAGCAGCCCCCAGTTTGGGGGAGGGTTGGATGAGCAGTTCTTC.

In DNA, the CDR3 is TGTGCCAGCAAGGACAGGGATAATACCTACGAGCAGTACTTC. It codes for CASKDRDNTYEQYF. The rearrangement uses TRBV6-1 and TRBJ2-7, with 8 bases identical to TRBD1. The V segment lost 7 bases and the J segment 2 bases; nucleotides outside the gene matches: 7. Germline-derived CDR1 and CDR2 are MNHNS and SASEGT. The length of the CDR3 is 14 residues.

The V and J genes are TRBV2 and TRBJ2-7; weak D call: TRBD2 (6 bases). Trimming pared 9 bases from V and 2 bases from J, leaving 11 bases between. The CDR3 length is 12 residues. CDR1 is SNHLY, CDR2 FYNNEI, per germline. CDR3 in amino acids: CARRDGAYEQYF. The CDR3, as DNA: TGTGCCAGGCGGGACGGAGCCTACGAGCAGTACTTC.

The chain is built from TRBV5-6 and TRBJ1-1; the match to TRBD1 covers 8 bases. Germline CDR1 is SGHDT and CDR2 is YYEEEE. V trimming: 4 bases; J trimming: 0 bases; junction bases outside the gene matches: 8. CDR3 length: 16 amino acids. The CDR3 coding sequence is TGTGCCAGCAGCATAGGACAGGGCGTCTTGAACACTGAAGCTTTCTTT. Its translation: CASSIGQGVLNTEAFF.

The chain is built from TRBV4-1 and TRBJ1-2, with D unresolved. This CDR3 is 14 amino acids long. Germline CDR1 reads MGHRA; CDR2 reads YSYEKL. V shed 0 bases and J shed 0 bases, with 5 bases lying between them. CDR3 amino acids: CASSQDRANYGYTF. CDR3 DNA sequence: TGCGCCAGCAGCCAAGATCGGGCTAACTATGGCTACACCTTC.

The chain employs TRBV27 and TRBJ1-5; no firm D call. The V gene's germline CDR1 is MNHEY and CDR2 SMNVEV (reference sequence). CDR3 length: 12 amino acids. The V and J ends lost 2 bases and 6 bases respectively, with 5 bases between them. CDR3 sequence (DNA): TGTGCCAGCAGTTTACCGGGTCAGCCCCAGCATTTT. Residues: CASSLPGQPQHF.

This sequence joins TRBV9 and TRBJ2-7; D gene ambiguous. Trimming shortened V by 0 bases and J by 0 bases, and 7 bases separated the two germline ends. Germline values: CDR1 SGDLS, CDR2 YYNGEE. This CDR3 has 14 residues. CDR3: CASSVVGGSYEQYF. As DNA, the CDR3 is TGTGCCAGCAGCGTAGTAGGCGGCTCCTACGAGCAGTACTTC.

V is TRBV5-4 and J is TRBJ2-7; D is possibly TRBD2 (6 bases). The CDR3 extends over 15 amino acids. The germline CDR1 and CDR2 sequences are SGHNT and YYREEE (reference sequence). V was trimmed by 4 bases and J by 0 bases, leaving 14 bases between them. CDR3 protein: CASSGGTASSYEQYF. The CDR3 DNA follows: TGTGCCAGCAGCGGAGGGACGGCGAGCTCCTACGAGCAGTACTTC.

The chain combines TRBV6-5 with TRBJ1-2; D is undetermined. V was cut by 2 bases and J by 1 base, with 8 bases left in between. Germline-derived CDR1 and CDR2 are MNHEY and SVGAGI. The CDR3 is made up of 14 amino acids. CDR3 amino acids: CASSYRGSNYGYTF. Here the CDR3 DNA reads TGTGCCAGCAGTTACCGTGGCAGTAACTATGGCTACACCTTC.

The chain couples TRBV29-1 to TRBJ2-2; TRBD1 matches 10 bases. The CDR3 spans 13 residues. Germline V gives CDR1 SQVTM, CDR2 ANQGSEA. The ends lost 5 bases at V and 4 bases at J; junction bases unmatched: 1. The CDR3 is CSVRTGGTGELFF. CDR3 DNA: TGCAGCGTTAGGACAGGGGGCACCGGGGAGCTGTTTTTT.

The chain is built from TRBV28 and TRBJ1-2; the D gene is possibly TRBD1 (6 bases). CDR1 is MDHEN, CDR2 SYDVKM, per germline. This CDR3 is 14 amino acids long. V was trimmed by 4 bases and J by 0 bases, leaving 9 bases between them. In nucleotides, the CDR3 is TGTGCCAGCAGTTCCAGGGGCCCTAACTATGGCTACACCTTC. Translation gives CASSSRGPNYGYTF.

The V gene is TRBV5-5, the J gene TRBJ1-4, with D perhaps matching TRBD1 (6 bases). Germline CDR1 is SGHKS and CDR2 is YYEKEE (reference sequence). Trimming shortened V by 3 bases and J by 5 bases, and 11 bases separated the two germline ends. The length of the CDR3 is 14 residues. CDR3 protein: CASSSRQDNEKLFF. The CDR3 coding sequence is TGTGCCAGCAGCTCGAGACAGGACAATGAAAAACTGTTTTTT. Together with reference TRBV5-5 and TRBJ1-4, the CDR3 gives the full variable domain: DAGVTQSPTHLIKTRGQQVTLRCSPISGHKSVSWYQQVLGQGPQFIFQYYEKEERGRGNFPDRFSARQFPNYSSELNVNALLLGDSALYLCASSSRQDNEKLFFGSGTQLSVL.